A single sample gave rise to the 4 T cell receptor beta chains below, sequenced in a study of cytomegalovirus exposure and HLA in healthy donors. PCR used 60 Vbeta primers and 13 Jbeta primers. TCRdb keeps only in-frame clones here, not all; method: immunoSEQ multiplex PCR. This table has around 110,000 clones, 60% to 75% appearing once. Material for sequencing was PBMCs. These TCRs come from a male donor in good health and CMV-seropositive.

This clone was counted only a few times. This chain links TRBV28 with TRBJ2-3, with 15 nucleotides matching TRBD2. V trimming: 5 bases; J trimming: 3 bases; junction bases outside the gene matches: 6. This CDR3 has 17 amino acids. Germline CDR1 reads MDHEN; CDR2 reads SYDVKM. The CDR3: CASSTAGLAGGTDTQYF. DNA of the CDR3: TGTGCCAGCAGTACTGCGGGACTAGCGGGGGGTACAGATACGCAGTATTTT.

The DNA for the CDR3 is TGCGCCAGCAGTTATAAGCGGGAACAAACCGGGGAGCTGTTTTTT. Its protein is CASSYKREQTGELFF. V gene TRBV10-2 combines with J gene TRBJ2-2, with TRBD2 matching 7 bases. The germline gives CDR1 WSHSY, CDR2 SAAADI. CDR3 length: 15 amino acids. The trim removed 5 bases at V and 5 bases at J, leaving 8 bases unmatched.

The chain links TRBV27 to TRBJ2-1, with TRBD2 matching 10 bases. With 5 bases clipped from V and 2 bases from J, the junction kept 12 bases outside the gene matches. Germline lookup yields CDR1 MNHEY and CDR2 SMNVEV (reference sequence). The CDR3 is 18 amino acids. The CDR3 bases are TGTGCCAGCAGTGCGTCTAGCGGGAGATTTTACCCCTACAATGAGCAGTTCTTC. Translated: CASSASSGRFYPYNEQFF.

This chain links TRBV19 with TRBJ1-2, with 7 bases aligning to TRBD1. The CDR3 has 15 amino acids. The junction had 10 bases not matched to a gene; V was cut back by 3 bases and J by 6 bases. Per germline, CDR1 LNHDA and CDR2 SQIVND (reference sequence). For the CDR3, the DNA is TGTGCCAGTAGTATTCAGGGGGTGAAACTGGATGGCTACACCTTC. The encoded protein is CASSIQGVKLDGYTF.